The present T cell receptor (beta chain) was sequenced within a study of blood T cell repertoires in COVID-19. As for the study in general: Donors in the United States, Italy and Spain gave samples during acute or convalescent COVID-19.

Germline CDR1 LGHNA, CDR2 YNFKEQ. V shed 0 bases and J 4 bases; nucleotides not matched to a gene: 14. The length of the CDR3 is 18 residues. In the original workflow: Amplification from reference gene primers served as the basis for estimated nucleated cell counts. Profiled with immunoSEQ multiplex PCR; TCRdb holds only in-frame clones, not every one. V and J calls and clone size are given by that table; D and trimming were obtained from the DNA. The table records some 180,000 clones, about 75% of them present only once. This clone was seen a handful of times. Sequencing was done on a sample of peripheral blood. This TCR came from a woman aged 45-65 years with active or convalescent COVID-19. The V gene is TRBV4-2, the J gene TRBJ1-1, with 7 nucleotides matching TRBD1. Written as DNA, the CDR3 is TGTGCCAGCAGCCAAGATCAGGGGGAAAGTAGTTTTATCACTGAAGCTTTCTTT. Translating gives CASSQDQGESSFITEAFF.